This TCR beta chain originates from a study of T cell responses to AZD1222 COVID-19 vaccine. Study background: Pooled together were second doses at about 4 or about 12 weeks. Broader study findings: The number of AZD1222 recipients seropositive at baseline was only five or six. Donors were mostly white British, more females; clonal diversity possibly underestimated. Compared with day 0, the breadth and depth of the Spike-specific TCR repertoire rose significantly after two doses of AZD1222.

Details on this clone: Its specificity is not known.

Produced via immunoSEQ multiplex PCR; TCRdb's table is partial and in-frame only. The sample has about 210,000 clones; almost 95% are singletons. Sequencing used peripheral blood, obtained on day 0 of AZD1222 vaccination. The source is an adult in good health.

CDR3 DNA: TGCGCCAGCAGCTTGGCCCCCAATTCACCCCTCCACTTT. Protein: CASSLAPNSPLHF. The chain combines TRBV5-1 with TRBJ1-6; D gene uncertain. Germline V gene data show CDR1 as SGHRS and CDR2 as YFSETQ. The ends were cut back, 0 bases at V and 7 bases at J, with 5 bases in the middle. The CDR3 sequence is 13 residues long.